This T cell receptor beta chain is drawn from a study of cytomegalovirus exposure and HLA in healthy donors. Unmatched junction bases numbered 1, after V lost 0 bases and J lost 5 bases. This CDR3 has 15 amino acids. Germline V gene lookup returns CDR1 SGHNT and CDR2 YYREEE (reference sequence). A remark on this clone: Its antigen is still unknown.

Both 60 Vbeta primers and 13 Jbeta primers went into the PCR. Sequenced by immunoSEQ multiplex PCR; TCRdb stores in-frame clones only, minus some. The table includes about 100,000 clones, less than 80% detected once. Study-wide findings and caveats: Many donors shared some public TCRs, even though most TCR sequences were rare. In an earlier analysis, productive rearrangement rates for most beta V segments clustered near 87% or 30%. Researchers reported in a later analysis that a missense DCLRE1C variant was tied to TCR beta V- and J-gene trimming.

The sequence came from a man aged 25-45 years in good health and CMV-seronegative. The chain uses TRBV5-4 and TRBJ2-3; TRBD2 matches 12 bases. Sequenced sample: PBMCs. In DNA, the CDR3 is TGTGCCAGCAGCTTGGTGACTAGCGGGGGAGATACGCAGTATTTT. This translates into CASSLVTSGGDTQYF.